These 18 T cell receptor beta chains share one sample of origin, sequenced in a study of radiotherapy plus CTLA-4 blockade in lung cancer. Generated by immunoSEQ multiplex PCR, the TCRdb table keeps only in-frame clones and is missing some. The data hold about 95,000 clones, with under 90% observed a single time. Material: peripheral blood, obtained from a patient treated with radiotherapy plus ipilimumab. Every receptor here comes from a human donor with non-small cell lung cancer who had stable disease on radiotherapy plus ipilimumab.

The chain combines TRBV9 with TRBJ2-2, with 8 nucleotides matching TRBD2. The CDR3 spans 18 residues. V shed 3 bases and J 3 bases; nucleotides not matched to a gene: 13. Germline V gene lookup returns CDR1 SGDLS and CDR2 YYNGEE. The CDR3 is CASSDPFERELDTGELFF. CDR3 bases: TGTGCCAGCAGCGATCCCTTTGAGCGGGAGCTGGACACCGGGGAGCTGTTTTTT.

The V gene is TRBV6-5, the J gene TRBJ1-5; D is undetermined. V lost 4 bases to trimming and J lost 5 bases, with 12 bases between them. This CDR3 comprises 14 residues. Germline V gene lookup returns CDR1 MNHEY and CDR2 SVGAGI. The CDR3 bases are TGTGCCAGCAGTTTGGCGGGCTCCCATCAGCCCCAGCATTTT. Its translation: CASSLAGSHQPQHF.

This clone occurred a few times. The V and J genes are TRBV6-1 and TRBJ2-2; 11 bases align to TRBD1. Trimming removed 4 bases from V and 6 bases from J; junction bases left unmatched: 4. Germline loops: CDR1 MNHNS, CDR2 SASEGT. CDR3 length equals 15 residues. The chain's CDR3 is CASSVGQGAAGELFF. CDR3 DNA sequence: TGTGCCAGCAGTGTAGGACAGGGGGCCGCCGGGGAGCTGTTTTTT.

The rearrangement links TRBV5-1 to TRBJ2-5; 7 nucleotides agree with TRBD2. The V segment lost 4 bases and the J segment 1 base; nucleotides outside the gene matches: 7. Germline assignment: CDR1 SGHRS and CDR2 YFSETQ. The CDR3 is 15 residues long. The CDR3 is CASSASGGPQETQYF. The CDR3 coding sequence is TGCGCCAGCAGCGCCTCGGGGGGACCCCAAGAGACCCAGTACTTC.

V and J are TRBV21-1 and TRBJ2-2. TRBV21-1 is given as a pseudogene. The CDR3 has 15 residues. CDR3: CASSKAVYCTGELFF. CDR3 bases: TGTGCCAGCAGCAAAGCGGTTTATTGCACCGGGGAGCTGTTTTTT.

The chain uses TRBV27 and TRBJ2-1; 9 nucleotides line up with TRBD2. The trim removed 7 bases at V and 2 bases at J, leaving 6 bases unmatched. CDR3 length: 15 residues. Germline V lookup: CDR1 MNHEY, CDR2 SMNVEV (reference sequence). The CDR3 loop reads CASMKREDPYNEQFF. The CDR3 DNA is TGTGCCAGCATGAAGCGGGAGGATCCCTACAATGAGCAGTTCTTC.

The V call is TRBV6-5, the J call TRBJ1-2, with 7 bases fitting TRBD1. The CDR3 contains 13 residues. The junction had 8 bases not matched to a gene; V was cut back by 5 bases and J by 8 bases. Looked up from germline, CDR1 is MNHEY and CDR2 is SVGAGI. CDR3 sequence reads: CASSLDRAKGYTF. The CDR3 coding sequence is TGTGCCAGCAGTCTCGACAGGGCGAAGGGCTACACCTTC.

The chain carries TRBV7-6 and TRBJ2-1; 7 bases match TRBD2. CDR1 is SGHVS, CDR2 FNYEAQ, per germline. The CDR3 consists of 15 residues. Unmatched junction bases numbered 15, after V lost 6 bases and J lost 10 bases. The CDR3 region is CASSTGGGLSKEQFF. CDR3 coding DNA: TGTGCCAGCAGTACTGGCGGGGGACTTTCCAAGGAGCAGTTCTTC.

The gene calls are TRBV7-2 and TRBJ2-3; 11 nucleotides match TRBD2. Trimming removed 0 bases from V and 4 bases from J; junction bases left unmatched: 3. This CDR3 is 16 amino acids long. The germline V gene has CDR1 SGHTA and CDR2 FQGNSA. The DNA of the CDR3 is TGTGCCAGCAGCTTAGCGGTAGCGGGGGGGTCAGATACGCAGTATTTT. Its protein product is CASSLAVAGGSDTQYF.

CDR3 residues: CASSRPGQNNQPQHF. The CDR3 coding sequence is TGTGCCAGCAGCAGGCCGGGACAGAACAATCAGCCCCAGCATTTT. The chain recombines TRBV21-1 with TRBJ1-5; the table calls TRBD1, which could not be checked here. TRBV21-1 corresponds to a pseudogene. This CDR3 is 15 amino acids long.

The chain recombines TRBV29-1 with TRBJ2-5, with D unresolved. CDR1 and CDR2 from the germline V gene are SQVTM and ANQGSEA. This CDR3 has 12 amino acids. Trimming cost V 3 bases and J 2 bases, with 7 bases left between them. The CDR3 loop is CSVDSIQETQYF. CDR3 nucleotides: TGCAGCGTTGATTCGATACAAGAGACCCAGTACTTC. The full variable domain, its missing parts supplied by reference TRBV29-1 and TRBJ2-5, is SAVISQKPSRDICQRGTSLTIQCQVDSQVTMMFWYRQQPGQSLTLIATANQGSEATYESGFVIDKFPISRPNLTFSTLTVSNMSPEDSSIYLCSVDSIQETQYFGPGTRLLVL.

This clone occurred a few times. V is TRBV5-1 and J is TRBJ2-7, with D perhaps TRBD2 (7 bases). The CDR3 totals 13 residues. V lost 6 bases to trimming and J lost 5 bases, with 15 bases between them. Per germline, CDR1 SGHRS and CDR2 YFSETQ. CDR3 sequence: CASTRGASNEQYF. CDR3 bases: TGCGCCAGCACCCGGGGGGCGTCTAACGAGCAGTACTTC.

The J gene is TRBJ2-7, the V gene TRBV7-2; D perhaps matches TRBD2 (5 bases). CDR3 size: 14 residues. Germline CDR1 reads SGHTA; CDR2 reads FQGNSA. V was trimmed by 2 bases and J by 2 bases, leaving 10 bases between them. DNA of the CDR3: TGTGCCAGCAGCTTAAGGACTCCCCCCTACGAGCAGTACTTC. Protein sequence: CASSLRTPPYEQYF.

The CDR3 DNA follows: TGTGCCAGCAGTTTTCAGGGCTACAATGAGCAGTTCTTC. It codes for CASSFQGYNEQFF. The chain is built from TRBV7-2 and TRBJ2-1; D perhaps matches TRBD1 (5 bases). Germline assignment: CDR1 SGHTA and CDR2 FQGNSA. V lost 6 bases and J 3 bases, leaving 9 bases between the germline ends. This CDR3 comprises 13 residues.

The chain recombines TRBV9 with TRBJ2-3; the D is unclear. Between the trimmed V and J ends, which lost 1 base and 1 base, there was a span of 10 bases. CDR1 and CDR2 from the germline V gene are SGDLS and YYNGEE. CDR3 length: 15 amino acids. For the CDR3, the DNA is TGTGCCAGCAGCGTAAGGTCCGCCCGCACAGATACGCAGTATTTT. It specifies CASSVRSARTDTQYF. Variable domain in full (rest from reference TRBV9 and TRBJ2-3): DSGVTQTPKHLITATGQRVTLRCSPRSGDLSVYWYQQSLDQGLQFLIQYYNGEERAKGNILERFSAQQFPDLHSELNLSSLELGDSALYFCASSVRSARTDTQYFGPGTRLTVL.

V gene TRBV5-4 combines with J gene TRBJ2-3; D is undetermined. This CDR3 spans 14 amino acids. Germline V gives CDR1 SGHNT, CDR2 YYREEE (reference sequence). V was trimmed by 0 bases and J by 6 bases, leaving 11 bases between them. The CDR3 loop reads CASSLVGPGDTQYF. The CDR3, as DNA: TGTGCCAGCAGCTTGGTCGGGCCAGGTGATACGCAGTATTTT.

Written as DNA, the CDR3 is TGTGCCAGCAGGGGAACAGGGTATGGCTACGAGCAGTACTTC. This encodes CASRGTGYGYEQYF. The genes are TRBV6-5 and TRBJ2-7; D is possibly TRBD1 (6 bases). The CDR3 has 14 amino acids. Germline V lookup: CDR1 MNHEY, CDR2 SVGAGI. With 6 bases removed from V and 3 bases from J, the gap between germline ends came to 15 bases.

This sequence joins TRBV27 and TRBJ1-1; a weak D match, TRBD1 (5 bases). Germline V CDR1 and CDR2: MNHEY, SMNVEV (reference sequence). The CDR3 length is 15 residues. V was clipped by 7 bases and J by 3 bases, with 18 bases between them. The CDR3 bases are TGTGCCAGCAATATTAGGCCCGGGGCCGACACTGAAGCTTTCTTT. Translation: CASNIRPGADTEAFF.